The rows below give T cell receptor beta chains drawn from one sample of a study of early T cells in non-severe SARS-CoV-2 infection. MiXCR was run by TCRdb on the 5' RACE reads, yielding one entry per CDR3 protein. The sample gives tens of thousands of distinct CDR3 sequences, under 7.5% of which show up once; approximately 2.7% is in the top ten. The sample consisted of whole blood. The receptors stem from an adult who was a healthcare worker with PCR-confirmed SARS-CoV-2 infection or an uninfected control (not recorded which). CDR3s include the opening cysteine and the closing phenylalanine or tryptophan. The D gene is left open where the match is weak. Clone size is given for some rows only: seen once, a few or many times, or a class if the clone is expanded.

CDR3 length	clone size	D gene	V gene	J gene	CDR3 protein	CDR3 DNA
16	medium-sized	TRBD1	TRBV5-6	TRBJ2-1	CASSLEGAGLRNEQFF	TGTGCCAGCAGCTTGGAGGGGGCTGGGTTGAGGAATGAGCAGTTCTTC
14	many	NA	TRBV20-1	TRBJ2-7	CSAREGHLSYEQYF	TGCAGTGCTAGAGAAGGACACCTATCCTACGAGCAGTACTTC
14	NA	TRBD2	TRBV2	TRBJ2-5	CASSEQSGGETQYF	TGTGCCAGCAGTGAACAAAGCGGGGGAGAGACCCAGTACTTC
16	many	TRBD1	TRBV12-3/TRBV12-4	TRBJ2-6	CASSPGQYSGANVLTF	TGTGCCAGCAGCCCGGGACAGTACTCTGGGGCCAACGTCCTGACTTTC
14	many	TRBD2	TRBV7-2	TRBJ2-2	CASSLGLAAGELFF	TGTGCCAGCAGCTTAGGACTAGCGGCCGGGGAGCTGTTTTTT
15	many	TRBD2	TRBV20-1	TRBJ2-7	CSARPSGLISYEQYF	TGCAGTGCTAGACCTAGCGGTTTAATCTCCTACGAGCAGTACTTC
16	NA	NA	TRBV3-1	TRBJ2-7	CASSQVLLASYYEQYF	TGTGCCAGCAGCCAAGTTCTTCTAGCGTCTTACTACGAGCAGTACTTC
11	many	NA	TRBV5-1	TRBJ1-2	CASRDLSGYTF	TGCGCCAGCAGGGACTTGTCCGGCTACACCTTC
13	many	TRBD2	TRBV28	TRBJ2-1	CASKRGSTNEQFF	TGTGCCAGCAAGCGCGGGAGTACTAATGAGCAGTTCTTC
14	NA	NA	TRBV18	TRBJ2-3	CASSPPANRDTQYF	TGTGCCAGCTCACCACCAGCCAATAGGGATACGCAGTATTTT
16	NA	TRBD2	TRBV10-3	TRBJ2-3	CAISAAGTSGADTQYF	TGTGCCATCAGCGCGGCCGGGACTAGCGGTGCAGATACGCAGTATTTT
16	many	NA	TRBV11-2	TRBJ2-1	CASSLGRGHGYYEQFF	TGTGCCAGCAGCTTAGGAAGGGGACACGGGTACTATGAGCAGTTCTTC
16	many	TRBD1	TRBV7-2	TRBJ2-1	CASSFPGQHNYNEQFF	TGTGCCAGCAGCTTCCCGGGACAGCACAACTACAATGAGCAGTTCTTC
14	many	NA	TRBV12-3/TRBV12-4	TRBJ2-7	CASSPQESSYEQYF	TGTGCCAGCAGTCCACAGGAAAGCTCCTACGAGCAGTACTTC
13	many	TRBD2	TRBV5-4	TRBJ2-5	CATTVGRAETQYF	TGTGCCACCACCGTGGGGAGGGCGGAGACCCAGTACTTC